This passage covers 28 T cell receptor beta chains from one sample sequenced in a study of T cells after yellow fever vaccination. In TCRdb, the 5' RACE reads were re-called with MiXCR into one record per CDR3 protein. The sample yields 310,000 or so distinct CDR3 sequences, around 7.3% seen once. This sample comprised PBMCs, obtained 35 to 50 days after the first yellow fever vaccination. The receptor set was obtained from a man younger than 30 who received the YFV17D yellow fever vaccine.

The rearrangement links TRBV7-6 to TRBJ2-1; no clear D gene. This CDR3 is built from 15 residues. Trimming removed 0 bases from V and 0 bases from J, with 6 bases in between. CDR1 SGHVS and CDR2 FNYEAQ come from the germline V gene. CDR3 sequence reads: CASSLALSSYNEQFF. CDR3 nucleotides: TGTGCCAGCAGCTTAGCGCTGAGCTCCTACAATGAGCAGTTCTTC.

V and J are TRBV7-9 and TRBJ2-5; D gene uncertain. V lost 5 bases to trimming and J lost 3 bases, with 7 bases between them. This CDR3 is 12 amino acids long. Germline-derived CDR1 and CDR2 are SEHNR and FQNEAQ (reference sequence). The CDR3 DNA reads TGTGCCAGCAGCCTCAGAAAAGAGACCCAGTACTTC. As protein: CASSLRKETQYF. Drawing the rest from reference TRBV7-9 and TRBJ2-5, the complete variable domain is DTGVSQNPRHKITKRGQNVTFRCDPISEHNRLYWYRQTLGQGPEFLTYFQNEAQLEKSRLLSDRFSAERPKGSFSTLEIQRTEQGDSAMYLCASSLRKETQYFGPGTRLLVL.

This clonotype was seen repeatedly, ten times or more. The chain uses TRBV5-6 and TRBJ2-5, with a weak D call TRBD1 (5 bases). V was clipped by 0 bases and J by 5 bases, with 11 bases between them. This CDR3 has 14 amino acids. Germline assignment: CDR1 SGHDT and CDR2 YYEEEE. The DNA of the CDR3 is TGTGCCAGCAGCTTGGGGGCAGGGCGGGAGACCCAGTACTTC. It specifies CASSLGAGRETQYF.

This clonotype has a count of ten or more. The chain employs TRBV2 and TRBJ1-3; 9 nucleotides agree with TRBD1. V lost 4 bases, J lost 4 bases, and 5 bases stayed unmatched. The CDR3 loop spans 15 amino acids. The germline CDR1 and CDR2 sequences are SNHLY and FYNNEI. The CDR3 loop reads CASSVQGAKGNTIYF. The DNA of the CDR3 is TGTGCCAGCAGTGTACAGGGGGCGAAAGGAAACACCATATATTTT.

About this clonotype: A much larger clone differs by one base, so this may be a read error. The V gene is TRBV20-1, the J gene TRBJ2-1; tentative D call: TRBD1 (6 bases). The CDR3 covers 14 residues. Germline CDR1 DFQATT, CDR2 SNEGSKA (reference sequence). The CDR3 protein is CCARGTGSYNEQFF. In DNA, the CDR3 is TGCTGTGCTAGAGGTACAGGGTCCTACAATGAGCAGTTCTTC.

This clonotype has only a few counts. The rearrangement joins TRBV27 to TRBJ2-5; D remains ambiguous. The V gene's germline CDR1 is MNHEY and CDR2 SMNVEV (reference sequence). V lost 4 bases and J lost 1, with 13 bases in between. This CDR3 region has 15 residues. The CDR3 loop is CASSSSPNLQETQYF. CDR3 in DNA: TGTGCCAGCAGTTCGTCGCCAAATCTCCAAGAGACCCAGTACTTC.

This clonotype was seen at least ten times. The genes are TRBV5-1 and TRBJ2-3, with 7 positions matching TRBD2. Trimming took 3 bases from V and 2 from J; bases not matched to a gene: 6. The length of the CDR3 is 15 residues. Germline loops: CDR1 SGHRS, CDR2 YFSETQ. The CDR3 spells CASSWPGLSTDTQYF. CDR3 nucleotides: TGCGCCAGCAGCTGGCCGGGACTATCCACAGATACGCAGTATTTT.

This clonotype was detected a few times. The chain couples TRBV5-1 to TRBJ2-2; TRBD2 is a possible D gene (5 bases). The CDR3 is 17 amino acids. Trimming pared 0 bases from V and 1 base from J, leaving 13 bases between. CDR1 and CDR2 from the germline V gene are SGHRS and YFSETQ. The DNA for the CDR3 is TGCGCCAGCAGCTTGGGGTCCAGCGGCAAGAACACCGGGGAGCTGTTTTTT. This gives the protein CASSLGSSGKNTGELFF.

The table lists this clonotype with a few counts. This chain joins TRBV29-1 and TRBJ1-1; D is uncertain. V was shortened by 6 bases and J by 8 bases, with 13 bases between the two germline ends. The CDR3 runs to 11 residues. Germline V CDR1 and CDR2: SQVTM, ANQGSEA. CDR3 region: CSVITLIEAFF. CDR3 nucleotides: TGCAGCGTGATAACCTTGATCGAAGCTTTCTTT.

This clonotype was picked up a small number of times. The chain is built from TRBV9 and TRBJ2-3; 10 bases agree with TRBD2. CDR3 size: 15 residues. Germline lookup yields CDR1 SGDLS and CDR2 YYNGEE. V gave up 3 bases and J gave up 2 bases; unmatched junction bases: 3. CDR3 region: CASSASGGITDTQYF. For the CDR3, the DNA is TGTGCCAGCAGCGCTAGCGGGGGAATCACAGATACGCAGTATTTT.

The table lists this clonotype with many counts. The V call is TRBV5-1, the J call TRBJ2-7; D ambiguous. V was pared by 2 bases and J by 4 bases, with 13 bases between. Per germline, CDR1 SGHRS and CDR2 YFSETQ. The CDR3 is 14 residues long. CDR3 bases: TGCGCCAGCAGCTTAAGTCCCGGGCAGTACGAGCAGTACGTC. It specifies CASSLSPGQYEQYV.

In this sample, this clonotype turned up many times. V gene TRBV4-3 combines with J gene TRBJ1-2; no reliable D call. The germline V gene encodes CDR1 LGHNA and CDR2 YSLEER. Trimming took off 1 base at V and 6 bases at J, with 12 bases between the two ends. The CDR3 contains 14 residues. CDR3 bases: TGCGCCAGCAGCCAAGTTTACAAGAGCAATGGCTACACCTTC. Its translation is CASSQVYKSNGYTF.

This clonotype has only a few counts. The CDR3 protein is CASLNPGVNGYTF. CDR3 DNA: TGTGCCAGCCTTAACCCCGGGGTGAATGGCTACACCTTC. The V gene is TRBV7-3, the J gene TRBJ1-2; no clear D gene. Germline lookup yields CDR1 SGHTA and CDR2 FQGTGA. The length of the CDR3 is 13 residues. V was pared by 8 bases and J by 6 bases, with 16 bases between. The entire variable domain, with the rest obtained from reference TRBV7-3 and TRBJ1-2, is as follows: GAGVSQTPSNKVTEKGKYVELRCDPISGHTALYWYRQSLGQGPEFLIYFQGTGAADDSGLPNDRFFAVRPEGSVSTLKIQRTERGDSAVYLCASLNPGVNGYTFGSGTRLTVV.

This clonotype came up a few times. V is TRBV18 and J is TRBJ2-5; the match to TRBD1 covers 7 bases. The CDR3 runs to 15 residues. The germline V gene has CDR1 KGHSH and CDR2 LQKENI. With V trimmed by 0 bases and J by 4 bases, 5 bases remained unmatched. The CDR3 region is CASSPPVRGPETQYF. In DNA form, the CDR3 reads TGTGCCAGCTCACCACCGGTGAGGGGGCCAGAGACCCAGTACTTC. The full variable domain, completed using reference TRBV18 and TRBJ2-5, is NAGVMQNPRHLVRRRGQEARLRCSPMKGHSHVYWYRQLPEEGLKFMVYLQKENIIDESGMPKERFSAEFPKEGPSILRIQQVVRGDSAAYFCASSPPVRGPETQYFGPGTRLLVL.

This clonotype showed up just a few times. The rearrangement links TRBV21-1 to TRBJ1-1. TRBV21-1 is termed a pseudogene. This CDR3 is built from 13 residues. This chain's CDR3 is CASSKEAYTEAFF. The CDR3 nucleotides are TGTGCCAGCAGCAAAGAGGCCTACACTGAAGCTTTCTTT.

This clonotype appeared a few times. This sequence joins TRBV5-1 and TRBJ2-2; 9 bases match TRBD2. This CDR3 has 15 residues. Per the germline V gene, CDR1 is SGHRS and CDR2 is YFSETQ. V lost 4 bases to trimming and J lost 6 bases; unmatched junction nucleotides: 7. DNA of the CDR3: TGCGCCAGCAGCACACTGGCGGGGGGGCCCGGGGAGCTGTTTTTT. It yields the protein CASSTLAGGPGELFF.

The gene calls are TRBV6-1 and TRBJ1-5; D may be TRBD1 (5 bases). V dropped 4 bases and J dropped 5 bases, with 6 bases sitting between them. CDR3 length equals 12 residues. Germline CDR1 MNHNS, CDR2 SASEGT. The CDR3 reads CASSGQYQPQHF. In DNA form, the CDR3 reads TGTGCCAGCAGTGGACAGTATCAGCCCCAGCATTTT.

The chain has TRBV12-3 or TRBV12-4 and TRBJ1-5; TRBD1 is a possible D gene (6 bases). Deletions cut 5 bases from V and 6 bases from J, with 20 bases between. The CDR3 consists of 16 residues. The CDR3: CASSQDRYSALQPQHF. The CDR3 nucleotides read TGTGCCAGCAGTCAAGACAGGTACAGTGCCCTTCAGCCCCAGCATTTT.

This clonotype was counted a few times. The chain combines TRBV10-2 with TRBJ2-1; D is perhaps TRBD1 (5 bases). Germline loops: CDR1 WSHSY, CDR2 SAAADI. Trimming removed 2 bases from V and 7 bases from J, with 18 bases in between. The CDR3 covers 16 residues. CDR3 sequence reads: CASSEPKGVGVNEQFF. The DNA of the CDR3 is TGCGCCAGCAGTGAGCCAAAAGGGGTGGGCGTAAATGAGCAGTTCTTC.

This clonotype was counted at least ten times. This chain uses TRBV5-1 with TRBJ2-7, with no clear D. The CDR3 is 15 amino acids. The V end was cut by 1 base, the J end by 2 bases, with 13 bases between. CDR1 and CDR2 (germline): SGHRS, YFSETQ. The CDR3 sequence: CASSLFRTGTYEQYV. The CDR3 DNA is TGCGCCAGCAGCTTGTTCCGGACGGGCACCTACGAGCAGTACGTC.

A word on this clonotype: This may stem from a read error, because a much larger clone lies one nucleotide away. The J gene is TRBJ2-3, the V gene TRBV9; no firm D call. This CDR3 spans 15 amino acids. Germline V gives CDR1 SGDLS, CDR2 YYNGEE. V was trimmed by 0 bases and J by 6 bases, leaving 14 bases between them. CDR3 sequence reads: CASSVEVANWDTQYF. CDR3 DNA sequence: TGTGCCAGCAGCGTAGAGGTGGCAAATTGGGATACGCAGTATTTT.

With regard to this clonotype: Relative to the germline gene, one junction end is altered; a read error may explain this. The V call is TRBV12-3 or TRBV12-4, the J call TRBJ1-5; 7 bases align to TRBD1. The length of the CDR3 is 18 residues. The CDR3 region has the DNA TGTGCCTGCAGTTTAGGTTCAGGGGGACTATATAGCAATCAGCCCCAGCATTTT. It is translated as CACSLGSGGLYSNQPQHF.

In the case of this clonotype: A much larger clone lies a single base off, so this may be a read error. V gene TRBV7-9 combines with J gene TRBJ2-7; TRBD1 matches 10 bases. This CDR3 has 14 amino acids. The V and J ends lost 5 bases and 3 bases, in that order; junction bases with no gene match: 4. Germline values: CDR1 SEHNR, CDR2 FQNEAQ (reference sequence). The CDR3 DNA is TGTGCCAGCAGCCCCTGGACAGGGGGCTACGAGCAGTACTTC. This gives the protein CASSPWTGGYEQYF.

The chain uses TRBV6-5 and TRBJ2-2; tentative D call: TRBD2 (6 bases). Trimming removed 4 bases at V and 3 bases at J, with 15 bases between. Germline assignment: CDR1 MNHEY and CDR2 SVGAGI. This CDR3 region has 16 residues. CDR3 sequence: CASSSGGRIHTGELFF. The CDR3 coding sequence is TGTGCCAGCAGTTCCGGGGGACGGATTCACACCGGGGAGCTGTTTTTT.

The CDR3 sequence is CSAGPGTSGPEPQYF. The CDR3 nucleotides are TGCAGTGCGGGGCCGGGAACTAGCGGCCCCGAGCCCCAGTACTTC. This chain uses TRBV20-1 with TRBJ2-5, with 8 bases identical to TRBD2. The CDR3 spans 15 residues. Germline assignment: CDR1 DFQATT and CDR2 SNEGSKA (reference sequence). V lost 6 bases to trimming and J lost 9 bases; unmatched junction nucleotides: 18.

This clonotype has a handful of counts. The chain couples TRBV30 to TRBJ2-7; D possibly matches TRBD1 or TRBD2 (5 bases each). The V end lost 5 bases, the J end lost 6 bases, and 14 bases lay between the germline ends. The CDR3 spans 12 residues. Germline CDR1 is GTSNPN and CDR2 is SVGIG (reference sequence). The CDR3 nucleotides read TGTGCCTGGGGGGCCGGGACCCTCGAGCAGTACTTC. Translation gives CAWGAGTLEQYF.

The CDR3 spells CASTVVGVTAFF. Here the CDR3 DNA reads TGTGCCAGCACCGTGGTGGGGGTTACGGCTTTCTTT. This chain joins TRBV12-3 or TRBV12-4 and TRBJ1-1; D may be TRBD1 (5 bases). Trimming took 7 bases from V and 11 from J, leaving 17 bases between them. This CDR3 comprises 12 residues.

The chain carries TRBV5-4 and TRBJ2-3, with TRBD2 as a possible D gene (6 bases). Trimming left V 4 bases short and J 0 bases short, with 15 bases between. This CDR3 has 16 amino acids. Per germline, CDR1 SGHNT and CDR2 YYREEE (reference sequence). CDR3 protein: CASSVPGDFSTDTQYF. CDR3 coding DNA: TGTGCCAGCAGCGTCCCGGGGGATTTTAGCACAGATACGCAGTATTTT.